These 17 T cell receptor beta chains were sequenced from one sample in a study of post-analysis software for immune sequencing data. Study outcomes and limitations: Patients carried five TRBV segments more frequently than controls did, and TRBV5-6, TRBV5-1 and TRBV20-1 were among them.

Unique molecular identifiers tagged the TCR beta cDNA libraries. Using its own MiXCR run on the PCR reads, TCRdb lists one record per CDR3 protein. This sample yields more than 350,000 distinct CDR3 sequences, of which less than 40% are seen a single time; 6% to 9% belongs to the top ten. What these receptors recognize is not known. The sample comprised blood. These receptors came from a girl aged 2-9 years with multiple sclerosis.

CDR3 nucleotides: TGCAGTGCTAGCGCCGGGGCCAGTGACTATGGCTACACCTTC. Protein: CSASAGASDYGYTF. The gene calls are TRBV20-1 and TRBJ1-2; D might be TRBD1 (5 bases). CDR1 and CDR2 from the germline V gene are DFQATT and SNEGSKA (reference sequence). The CDR3 consists of 14 residues. The V and J ends lost 3 bases and 3 bases respectively, with 14 bases between them.

The table lists this clonotype with a few counts. V is TRBV28 and J is TRBJ2-7; D unresolved. The V end lost 5 bases, the J end lost 5 bases, and 19 bases lay between the germline ends. Germline CDR1 MDHEN, CDR2 SYDVKM. This CDR3 has 15 amino acids. CDR3 DNA sequence: TGTGCCAGCAGTACGGACGGTGAAAGTCCTAACGAGCAGTACTTC. It translates to CASSTDGESPNEQYF.

This clonotype was detected only a few times. This chain uses TRBV12-3 or TRBV12-4 with TRBJ2-1, with D tentatively TRBD2 (6 bases). Between the trimmed V and J ends, which lost 6 bases and 9 bases, there was a span of 12 bases. CDR3 length: 12 amino acids. The CDR3 reads CASSSMGGEQFF. The CDR3 coding sequence is TGTGCCAGCAGCTCTATGGGGGGTGAGCAGTTCTTC.

There are a few counts of this clonotype. The chain uses TRBV7-2 and TRBJ2-3, with unresolved D. This CDR3 has 13 amino acids. With 5 bases removed from V and 3 bases from J, the gap between germline ends came to 9 bases. Germline CDR1 is SGHTA and CDR2 is FQGNSA. CDR3 in DNA: TGTGCCAGCAGCAATGTTGAAACAGATACGCAGTATTTT. This translates into CASSNVETDTQYF.

This clonotype was found once. The J gene is TRBJ2-7, the V gene TRBV30; 10 bases are a match to TRBD1. Germline trimming cut 3 bases from V and 5 bases from J; bases unmatched to any gene: 7. Germline V gene sequence: CDR1 GTSNPN, CDR2 SVGIG (reference sequence). CDR3 length equals 14 residues. CDR3 amino acids: CAWRPGQGRNEQYF. Written as DNA, the CDR3 is TGTGCCTGGAGACCGGGACAGGGGAGGAACGAGCAGTACTTC.

The CDR3 coding sequence is TGTGCCAGCAGCGTTGAGCCTGCTAGCGGCCAGCCCCAGCATTTT. This translates into CASSVEPASGQPQHF. The gene calls are TRBV7-2 and TRBJ1-5; D is undetermined. CDR3 length equals 15 residues. Germline CDR1 and CDR2: SGHTA and FQGNSA. V was clipped by 5 bases and J by 7 bases, with 18 bases between them.

J is TRBJ1-5 and V is TRBV12-3 or TRBV12-4; 7 bases match TRBD1. This CDR3 has 18 amino acids. The J segment lost 3 bases and the V segment lost 2 bases, leaving 13 bases of the junction unmatched. CDR3 nucleotides: TGTGCCAGCAGTTTATATGGCGGGGGACAGATCATCAATCAGCCCCAGCATTTT. Translation: CASSLYGGGQIINQPQHF.

The CDR3 DNA reads TGTGCCAGCAGCCCAGCGGGACAGCAAGAGACCCAGTACTTC. Its protein product is CASSPAGQQETQYF. This chain connects TRBV7-2 to TRBJ2-5; D might be TRBD1 or TRBD2, each matching 7 bases. V lost 5 bases and J 2 bases, leaving 12 bases between the germline ends. CDR3 length: 14 residues. CDR1 and CDR2 from the germline V gene are SGHTA and FQGNSA.

A word on this clonotype: Relative to the germline gene, one junction end is altered; a read error may explain this. The J gene is TRBJ1-2, the V gene TRBV6-5, with 7 bases identical to TRBD1. This CDR3 has 14 residues. The germline V gene has CDR1 MNHEY and CDR2 SVGAGI. CDR3 loop: CASSYGQENYGYTF. The CDR3 DNA is TGTGCCAGTAGTTACGGACAGGAAAACTATGGCTACACCTTC.

This clonotype came up many times. The chain combines TRBV5-1 with TRBJ2-1, with D possibly TRBD2 on 6 matching bases. The CDR3 spans 13 residues. CDR1 SGHRS and CDR2 YFSETQ come from the germline V gene. V shed 1 base and J shed 8 bases, with 10 bases lying between them. The CDR3 region is CASSLTGGDEQFF. The CDR3 DNA follows: TGCGCCAGCAGCTTGACCGGGGGTGATGAGCAGTTCTTC.

This rearrangement joins TRBV4-2 to TRBJ2-3; D uncertain. Germline V lookup: CDR1 LGHNA, CDR2 YNFKEQ. Trimming stripped 1 base from V and 5 bases from J, with 7 bases between. CDR3 length: 13 residues. This CDR3 reads CASSQAFKDTQYF. The CDR3 bases are TGTGCCAGCAGCCAAGCTTTCAAAGATACGCAGTATTTT.

The chain employs TRBV12-3 or TRBV12-4 and TRBJ1-1; D uncertain. Trimming shortened V by 5 bases and J by 0 bases, and 13 bases separated the two germline ends. The CDR3 extends over 15 amino acids. The CDR3 DNA sequence: TGTGCCAGCAGTCCACGGGTCCCGCTGAACACTGAAGCTTTCTTT. Encoded protein: CASSPRVPLNTEAFF.

The chain combines TRBV20-1 with TRBJ2-1; 7 nucleotides agree with TRBD2. The CDR3 extends over 14 amino acids. V shed 7 bases, J shed 7 bases, and the junction held 13 bases outside the gene matches. The germline V gene has CDR1 DFQATT and CDR2 SNEGSKA (reference sequence). CDR3 residues: CSGRPGQAGNEQFF. The CDR3 nucleotides read TGCAGTGGCAGGCCCGGGCAAGCGGGGAATGAGCAGTTCTTC.

The rearrangement uses TRBV29-1 and TRBJ2-2, with a possible D match to TRBD1 (5 bases). Germline loops: CDR1 SQVTM, CDR2 ANQGSEA. The CDR3 spans 14 residues. Deletions cut 5 bases from V and 2 bases from J, with 12 bases between. For the CDR3, the DNA is TGCAGCGTTAGGGCCAGGGCCAACACCGGGGAGCTGTTTTTT. Amino acid sequence: CSVRARANTGELFF.

There are a few counts of this clonotype. The rearrangement uses TRBV10-3 and TRBJ2-7; 9 bases agree with TRBD2. CDR1 ENHRY and CDR2 SYGVKD come from the germline V gene. V was pared by 10 bases and J by 4 bases, with 5 bases of the junction left unmatched. The CDR3 is made up of 12 amino acids. The CDR3 coding sequence is TGTGCCAGCGCTAGCGGGGTTTACGAGCAGTACTTC. It codes for CASASGVYEQYF.

This clonotype appeared a few times. V usage is TRBV12-3 or TRBV12-4 and J usage is TRBJ1-5; D is ambiguous. Trimming cost V 3 bases and J 3 bases, with 12 bases left between them. This CDR3 is 15 amino acids long. Here the CDR3 DNA reads TGTGCCAGCAGTTTGGAGGGCGGTATCAATCAGCCCCAGCATTTT. Its translation: CASSLEGGINQPQHF.

The chain has TRBV6-2 or TRBV6-3 and TRBJ1-5; 7 bases are shared with TRBD1. V shed 2 bases and J 11 bases; nucleotides not matched to a gene: 9. Germline V gene sequence: CDR1 MNHEY, CDR2 SVGEGT. The CDR3 extends over 14 amino acids. CDR3 sequence reads: CASSYIPDRQTQHF. The DNA of the CDR3 is TGTGCCAGCAGTTACATACCGGACAGGCAGACCCAGCATTTT.